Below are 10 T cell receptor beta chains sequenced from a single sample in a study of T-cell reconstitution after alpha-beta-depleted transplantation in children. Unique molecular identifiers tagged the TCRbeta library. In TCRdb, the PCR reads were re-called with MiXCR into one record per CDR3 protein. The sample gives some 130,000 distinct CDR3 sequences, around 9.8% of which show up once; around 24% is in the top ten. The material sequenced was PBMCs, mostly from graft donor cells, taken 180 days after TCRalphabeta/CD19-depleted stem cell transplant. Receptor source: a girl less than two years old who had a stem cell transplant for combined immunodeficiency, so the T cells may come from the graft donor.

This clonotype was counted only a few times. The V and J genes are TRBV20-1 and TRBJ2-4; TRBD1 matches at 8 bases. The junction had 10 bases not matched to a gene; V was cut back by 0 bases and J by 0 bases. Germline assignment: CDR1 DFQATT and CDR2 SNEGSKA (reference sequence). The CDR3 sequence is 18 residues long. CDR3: CSARETGAVLLAKNIQYF. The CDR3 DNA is TGCAGTGCTAGAGAGACAGGGGCCGTACTTCTAGCCAAAAACATTCAGTACTTC.

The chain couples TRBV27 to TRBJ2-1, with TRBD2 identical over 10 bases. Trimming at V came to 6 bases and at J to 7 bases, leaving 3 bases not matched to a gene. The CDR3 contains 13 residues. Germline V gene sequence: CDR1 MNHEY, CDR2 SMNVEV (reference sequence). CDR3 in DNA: TGTGCCAGCAGAGCGGGGGGGGTGAATGAGCAGTTCTTC. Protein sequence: CASRAGGVNEQFF.

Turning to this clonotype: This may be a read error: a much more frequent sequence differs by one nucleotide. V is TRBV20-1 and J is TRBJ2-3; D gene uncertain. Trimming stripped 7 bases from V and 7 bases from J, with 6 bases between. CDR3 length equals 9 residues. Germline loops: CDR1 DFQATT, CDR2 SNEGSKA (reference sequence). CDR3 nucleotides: TGCAGTGTCGTTAATACGCAGTATTTT. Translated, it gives CSVVNTQYF.

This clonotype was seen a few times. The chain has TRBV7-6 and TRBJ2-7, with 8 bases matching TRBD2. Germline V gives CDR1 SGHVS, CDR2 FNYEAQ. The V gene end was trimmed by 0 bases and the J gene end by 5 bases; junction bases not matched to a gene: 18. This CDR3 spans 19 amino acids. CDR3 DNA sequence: TGTGCCAGCAGCTTAGCCCTCCCGGGACTAGTAACTCGTTCTCACGAGCAGTACTTC. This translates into CASSLALPGLVTRSHEQYF.

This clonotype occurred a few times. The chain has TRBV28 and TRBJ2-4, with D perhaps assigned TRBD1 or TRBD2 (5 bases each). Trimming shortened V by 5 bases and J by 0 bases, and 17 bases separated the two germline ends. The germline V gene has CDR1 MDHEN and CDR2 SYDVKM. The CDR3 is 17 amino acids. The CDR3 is CASSPHRGLLAKNIQYF. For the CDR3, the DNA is TGTGCCAGCAGTCCCCACCGGGGCCTCCTAGCCAAAAACATTCAGTACTTC.

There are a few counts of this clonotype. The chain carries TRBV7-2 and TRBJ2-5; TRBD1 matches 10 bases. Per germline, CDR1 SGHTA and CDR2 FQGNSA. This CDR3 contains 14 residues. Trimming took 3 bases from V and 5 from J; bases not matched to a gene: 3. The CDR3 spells CASSFDRGPETQYF. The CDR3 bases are TGTGCCAGCAGCTTCGACAGGGGGCCGGAGACCCAGTACTTC. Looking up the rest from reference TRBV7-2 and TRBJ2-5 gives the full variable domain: GAGVSQSPSNKVTEKGKDVELRCDPISGHTALYWYRQSLGQGLEFLIYFQGNSAPDKSGLPSDRFSAERTGGSVSTLTIQRTQQEDSAVYLCASSFDRGPETQYFGPGTRLLVL.

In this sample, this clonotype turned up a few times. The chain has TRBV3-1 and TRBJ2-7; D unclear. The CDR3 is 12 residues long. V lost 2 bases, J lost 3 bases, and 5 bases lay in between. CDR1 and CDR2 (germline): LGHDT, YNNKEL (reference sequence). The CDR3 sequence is CASSQTSYEQYF. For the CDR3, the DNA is TGTGCCAGCAGCCAAACCAGCTACGAGCAGTACTTC.

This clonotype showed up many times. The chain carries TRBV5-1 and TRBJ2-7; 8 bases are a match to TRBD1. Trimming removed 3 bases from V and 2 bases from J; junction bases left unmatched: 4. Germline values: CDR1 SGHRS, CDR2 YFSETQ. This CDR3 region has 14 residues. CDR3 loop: CASSSGTGAYEQYF. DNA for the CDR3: TGCGCCAGCAGCTCCGGGACAGGAGCCTACGAGCAGTACTTC.

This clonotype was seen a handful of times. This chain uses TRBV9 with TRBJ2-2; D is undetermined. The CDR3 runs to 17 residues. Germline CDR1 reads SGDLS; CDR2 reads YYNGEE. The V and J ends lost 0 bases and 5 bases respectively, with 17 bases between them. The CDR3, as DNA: TGTGCCAGCAGCGTAGCTGGGAACCCCCTTGCAACCGGGGAGCTGTTTTTT. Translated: CASSVAGNPLATGELFF.

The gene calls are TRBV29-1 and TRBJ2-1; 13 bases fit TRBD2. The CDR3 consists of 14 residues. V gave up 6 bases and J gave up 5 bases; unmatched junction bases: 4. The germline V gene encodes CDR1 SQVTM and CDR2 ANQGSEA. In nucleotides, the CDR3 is TGCAGCGTCCTCGGACTAGCGGGAGACAATGAGCAGTTCTTC. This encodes CSVLGLAGDNEQFF.